This T cell receptor beta chain appears in the sequencing data of a study of cytomegalovirus exposure and HLA in healthy donors. General study points: Most TCRs appeared rarely, but some public TCRs recurred in many donors. Investigators reported 150 to 200 TCR beta chains as tied to cytomegalovirus.

Assay used: immunoSEQ multiplex PCR; TCRdb lists only in-frame clones, some missing. The sample lists 110,000 to 150,000 clones, 84% occurring once. In regard to this clone: The target antigen is unknown.

This sequence was found in a woman in her thirties in good health and CMV-seronegative. The sequenced sample was PBMCs.

The CDR3 is CASSESDSRSKETQYF. DNA for the CDR3: TGTGCCAGCAGTGAGTCAGACAGCCGGTCTAAGGAGACCCAGTACTTC. The genes are TRBV25-1 and TRBJ2-5; a weak D match, TRBD1 (5 bases). V gave up 3 bases and J gave up 5 bases, with 19 bases separating them. Germline V lookup: CDR1 MGHDK, CDR2 SYGVNS. The CDR3 is 16 amino acids.